This entry lists 27 T cell receptor beta chains sequenced from one sample in a study of T cell repertoires in cytomegalovirus infection. TCRdb passed the reads through MiXCR, listing each CDR3 protein once. This table holds 150,000 to 200,000 distinct CDR3 sequences, approximately 15% found once. Sequenced material: PBMCs. These receptors originate from a human donor in good health (CMV status not recorded). Some clones in this sample may be carry-over from other donors' samples.

The V and J genes are TRBV6-1 and TRBJ2-3; 14 nucleotides line up with TRBD2. With V trimmed by 3 bases and J by 4 bases, 6 bases remained unmatched. The CDR3 runs to 17 residues. Germline V gives CDR1 MNHNS, CDR2 SASEGT. CDR3 nucleotides: TGTGCCAGCAGTGACGGGACTAGCGGGAGTCGGGCAGATACGCAGTATTTT. Translated: CASSDGTSGSRADTQYF.

V gene TRBV20-1 combines with J gene TRBJ2-5; 7 nucleotides match TRBD2. V lost 6 bases to trimming and J lost 5 bases; unmatched junction nucleotides: 6. This CDR3 contains 12 residues. CDR1 and CDR2 from the germline V gene are DFQATT and SNEGSKA (reference sequence). CDR3 nucleotide sequence: TGCAGTGCCATCGGGGGGACGGAGACCCAGTACTTC. This codes for CSAIGGTETQYF.

This chain connects TRBV27 to TRBJ2-7; TRBD1 agrees at 8 bases. Germline V lookup: CDR1 MNHEY, CDR2 SMNVEV (reference sequence). The CDR3 totals 14 residues. After removal of 5 bases from V and 2 bases from J, the junction contained 5 bases not matched to a gene. CDR3 nucleotide sequence: TGTGCCAGCAGTCCAAGCAGGGGGCCCTACGAGCAGTACTTC. As protein: CASSPSRGPYEQYF.

This clonotype was counted at least ten times. The rearrangement joins TRBV19 to TRBJ1-5; D might be TRBD1 (6 bases). The CDR3 loop spans 14 amino acids. Trimming stripped 5 bases from V and 4 bases from J, with 12 bases between. Germline assignment: CDR1 LNHDA and CDR2 SQIVND (reference sequence). CDR3 amino acids: CASSRDIRNQPQHF. DNA of the CDR3: TGTGCCAGTAGTCGGGACATAAGAAATCAGCCCCAGCATTTT. Complete variable domain (other parts from reference TRBV19 and TRBJ1-5): DGGITQSPKYLFRKEGQNVTLSCEQNLNHDAMYWYRQDPGQGLRLIYYSQIVNDFQKGDIAEGYSVSREKKESFPLTVTSAQKNPTAFYLCASSRDIRNQPQHFGDGTRLSIL.

The sample holds many counts of this clonotype. The chain is built from TRBV7-9 and TRBJ1-2; 7 bases agree with TRBD1. The CDR3 length is 13 residues. V lost 7 bases to trimming and J lost 7 bases; unmatched junction nucleotides: 9. Germline assignment: CDR1 SEHNR and CDR2 FQNEAQ (reference sequence). CDR3 DNA sequence: TGTGCCAGCATGGGGGGACAGCGAAGTGGCTACACCTTC. It codes for CASMGGQRSGYTF.

This clonotype came up many times. V and J are TRBV4-2 and TRBJ1-3; D is uncertain. Germline values: CDR1 LGHNA, CDR2 YNFKEQ. V lost 2 bases to trimming and J lost 3 bases, with 5 bases between them. CDR3 length: 13 amino acids. The CDR3 DNA sequence: TGTGCCAGCAGCCAAACTGATGGAAACACCATATATTTT. This codes for CASSQTDGNTIYF.

This clonotype has a count of ten or more. The V and J genes are TRBV12-3 or TRBV12-4 and TRBJ1-5, with unresolved D. The CDR3 covers 15 residues. Trimming removed 6 bases at V and 2 bases at J, with 14 bases between. CDR3 bases: TGTGCCAGCAGCCCCCGGAGGGTCGGCAATCAGCCCCAGCATTTT. Protein product: CASSPRRVGNQPQHF.

This clonotype was counted between two and nine times. This chain links TRBV5-1 with TRBJ2-5, with D perhaps given as TRBD1 or TRBD2 (5 bases each). The germline gives CDR1 SGHRS, CDR2 YFSETQ. The CDR3 totals 16 residues. Trimming shortened V by 4 bases and J by 4 bases, and 20 bases separated the two germline ends. The CDR3 is CASSGSTGLIGETQYF. CDR3 in DNA: TGCGCCAGCAGCGGCTCTACAGGACTGATCGGAGAGACCCAGTACTTC.

This clonotype was found many times. The rearrangement links TRBV27 to TRBJ2-2; D might be TRBD2 (5 bases). The V end was cut by 6 bases, the J end by 5 bases, with 10 bases between. This CDR3 is 13 amino acids long. The germline CDR1 and CDR2 sequences are MNHEY and SMNVEV (reference sequence). The CDR3 loop is CASRGSGTGELFF. The CDR3 bases are TGTGCCAGCAGGGGGAGTGGTACCGGGGAGCTGTTTTTT.

This clonotype was observed at least ten times. The rearrangement joins TRBV15 to TRBJ2-7, with a tentative D call TRBD1 (5 bases). Trimming pared 5 bases from V and 4 bases from J, leaving 12 bases between. Germline V gives CDR1 LNHNV, CDR2 YYDKDF (reference sequence). The CDR3 is 13 amino acids. The CDR3 loop reads CATSEGAGYEQYF. The DNA for the CDR3 is TGTGCCACCAGCGAAGGGGCAGGTTACGAGCAGTACTTC.

In its sample, this clonotype was seen many times. J is TRBJ2-2 and V is TRBV7-9; TRBD2 matches at 7 bases. The germline CDR1 and CDR2 sequences are SEHNR and FQNEAQ (reference sequence). The J segment lost 6 bases and the V segment lost 11 bases, leaving 6 bases of the junction unmatched. The CDR3 loop spans 12 amino acids. The DNA for the CDR3 is TGTGCCCCCACCGGGGGGTCCGGGGAGCTGTTTTTT. Its protein is CAPTGGSGELFF.

The chain recombines TRBV2 with TRBJ2-2; 7 nucleotides align to TRBD2. CDR1 SNHLY and CDR2 FYNNEI come from the germline V gene. This CDR3 has 14 amino acids. Unmatched junction bases numbered 7, after V lost 8 bases and J lost 4 bases. The CDR3 coding sequence is TGTGCCAGCTCAATACTAGCGACCACCGGGGAGCTGTTTTTT. Translated, it gives CASSILATTGELFF.

The chain has TRBV6-8 and TRBJ2-7; D ambiguous. This CDR3 has 14 residues. In germline, CDR1 is MNHGY, CDR2 SAAAGT. V dropped 0 bases and J dropped 1 base, with 7 bases sitting between them. The CDR3 DNA reads as TGTGCCAGCAGTTACTCCCAGGAATCCTACGAGCAGTACTTC. Translation gives CASSYSQESYEQYF.

The chain carries TRBV7-9 and TRBJ2-4; D perhaps matches TRBD2 (5 bases). This CDR3 region has 15 residues. V lost 1 base, J lost 5 bases, and 12 bases lay in between. Germline V CDR1 and CDR2: SEHNR, FQNEAQ (reference sequence). The CDR3 spells CASSLGTVAENIQYF. Here the CDR3 DNA reads TGTGCCAGCAGCTTAGGGACTGTCGCCGAAAACATTCAGTACTTC.

In this sample, this clonotype turned up a few times. V and J are TRBV14 and TRBJ1-1; D ambiguous. Trimming left V 5 bases short and J 1 base short, with 8 bases between. Germline-derived CDR1 and CDR2 are SGHDN and FVKESK. The CDR3 sequence is 13 residues long. The DNA of the CDR3 is TGTGCCAGCAGCTGGGGTGAGAACACTGAAGCTTTCTTT. Translating gives CASSWGENTEAFF.

This clonotype was picked up many times. DNA of the CDR3: TGTGCCAGCAGCGGGGGACAGGGCTTTTCAGATACGCAGTATTTT. Translating it yields CASSGGQGFSDTQYF. The chain combines TRBV7-2 with TRBJ2-3; 9 nucleotides line up with TRBD1. The trim removed 5 bases at V and 4 bases at J, leaving 7 bases unmatched. From germline, CDR1 is SGHTA and CDR2 FQGNSA. The CDR3 covers 15 residues.

This clonotype was detected many times. V gene TRBV12-5 combines with J gene TRBJ2-1; maybe TRBD1 (5 bases). The V end was cut by 0 bases, the J end by 0 bases, with 9 bases between. The CDR3 spans 16 residues. Germline V lookup: CDR1 LGHNT, CDR2 FRNRAP. The CDR3 bases are TGTGCTAGTGGTTTGGTTGGCAGGGTCTCCTACAATGAGCAGTTCTTC. Protein product: CASGLVGRVSYNEQFF.

This sequence joins TRBV28 and TRBJ2-1, with 11 positions matching TRBD2. The trim removed 5 bases at V and 4 bases at J, leaving 4 bases unmatched. Germline CDR1 and CDR2: MDHEN and SYDVKM. The CDR3 loop spans 15 amino acids. This CDR3 is CASSGSGRGYNEQFF. CDR3 in DNA: TGTGCCAGCAGTGGTAGCGGGAGGGGGTACAATGAGCAGTTCTTC.

This chain connects TRBV2 to TRBJ1-6; a possible D gene is TRBD1 (5 bases). Germline V CDR1 and CDR2: SNHLY, FYNNEI. Trimming left V 4 bases short and J 9 bases short, with 16 bases between. This CDR3 is 15 amino acids long. CDR3 amino acids: CASSARGRSGSPLHF. The CDR3 DNA sequence: TGTGCCAGCAGTGCCCGGGGCAGAAGCGGTTCACCCCTCCACTTT.

This sequence joins TRBV27 and TRBJ1-1; D not certain. Trimming removed 3 bases at V and 4 bases at J, with 9 bases between. This CDR3 has 13 amino acids. The germline CDR1 and CDR2 sequences are MNHEY and SMNVEV (reference sequence). The CDR3 sequence: CASSFGLGTEAFF. CDR3 bases: TGTGCCAGCAGTTTTGGATTAGGCACTGAAGCTTTCTTT.

This clonotype was seen a few times. V is TRBV29-1 and J is TRBJ2-1; D is ambiguous. CDR1 is SQVTM, CDR2 ANQGSEA, per germline. The CDR3 has 13 amino acids. V was shortened by 5 bases and J by 7 bases, with 15 bases between the two germline ends. Written as DNA, the CDR3 is TGCAGCGTTTCTCGGGTAGAATCGAATGAGCAGTTCTTC. Protein product: CSVSRVESNEQFF.

This clonotype was detected many times. V usage is TRBV7-2 and J usage is TRBJ1-1; D uncertain. This CDR3 contains 12 residues. Germline CDR1 is SGHTA and CDR2 is FQGNSA. V was pared by 2 bases and J by 3 bases, with 4 bases between. The CDR3 sequence: CASSLMDTEAFF. In nucleotides, the CDR3 is TGTGCCAGCAGCTTAATGGACACTGAAGCTTTCTTT.

This clonotype was picked up a small number of times. This chain joins TRBV24-1 and TRBJ2-1, with 8 nucleotides matching TRBD2. CDR1 and CDR2 from the germline V gene are KGHDR and SFDVKD. V was pared by 3 bases and J by 10 bases, with 10 bases of the junction left unmatched. This CDR3 has 15 residues. This chain's CDR3 is CATSDAGGGNSEQFF. CDR3 in DNA: TGTGCCACCAGTGATGCCGGGGGGGGAAATTCGGAGCAGTTCTTC.

The rearrangement uses TRBV6-2 or TRBV6-3 and TRBJ1-5; D ambiguous. The V end was cut by 7 bases, the J end by 0 bases, with 13 bases between. Germline V gene data show CDR1 as MNHEY and CDR2 as SVGEGT. The CDR3 spans 15 residues. The CDR3 DNA sequence: TGTGCCAGCACCAATTGGGGTCGTAGCAATCAGCCCCAGCATTTT. It translates to CASTNWGRSNQPQHF.

This clonotype was found many times. This chain joins TRBV5-1 and TRBJ2-2; D may be TRBD1 (5 bases). CDR3 length: 15 amino acids. V lost 6 bases and J lost 2, with 14 bases in between. CDR1 and CDR2 from the germline V gene are SGHRS and YFSETQ. This CDR3 reads CASTQRQGNTGELFF. The CDR3 DNA reads TGCGCCAGCACCCAACGGCAGGGTAACACCGGGGAGCTGTTTTTT.

Regarding this clonotype: One junction end does not reproduce the germline sequence, and a read error may be involved. The J gene is TRBJ1-1, the V gene TRBV28; TRBD1 aligns across 7 bases. The germline gives CDR1 MDHEN, CDR2 SYDVKM. This CDR3 is 12 amino acids long. This CDR3 reads CASSDDRVGALF. The CDR3 bases are TGTGCCAGCAGTGACGACAGGGTAGGAGCTTTATTT.

The chain is built from TRBV10-3 and TRBJ1-1, with D possibly TRBD1 on 6 matching bases. Germline assignment: CDR1 ENHRY and CDR2 SYGVKD. Trimming removed 6 bases from V and 5 bases from J, with 16 bases in between. The CDR3 contains 14 residues. The CDR3 is CAISALQGGTEAFF. Written as DNA, the CDR3 is TGTGCCATCAGCGCCTTACAGGGAGGGACTGAAGCTTTCTTT.